Sequencing of this TCR beta chain was carried out in a study of blood T cell repertoires in COVID-19. Study in general: Sites across the United States, Italy and Spain contributed samples from acute and convalescent COVID-19. T cells, B-cell-depleted T cells, or PBMCs supplied cDNA or gDNA.

Per the original methods: By means of reference gene primer amplification, nucleated cell counts were estimated. TCRdb keeps only in-frame clones here, not all; method: immunoSEQ multiplex PCR. V and J calls and clone size are as listed in that table; D and trimming were resolved from the DNA. The sample has 200,000 or so clones; nearly 90% are singletons. Looked up from germline, CDR1 is MNHEY and CDR2 is SMNVEV (reference sequence). The CDR3 runs 15 residues. V shed 3 bases and J shed 5 bases, with 13 bases lying between them. This rearrangement joins TRBV27 to TRBJ2-2; a possible D gene is TRBD2 (7 bases). The receptor was derived from a woman aged 40 to 55 who had recovered from COVID-19. The sequenced material came from peripheral blood. The CDR3 here is CASSFGGRSTGELFF. The CDR3 DNA reads TGTGCCAGCAGTTTCGGGGGGCGTTCGACCGGGGAGCTGTTTTTT.